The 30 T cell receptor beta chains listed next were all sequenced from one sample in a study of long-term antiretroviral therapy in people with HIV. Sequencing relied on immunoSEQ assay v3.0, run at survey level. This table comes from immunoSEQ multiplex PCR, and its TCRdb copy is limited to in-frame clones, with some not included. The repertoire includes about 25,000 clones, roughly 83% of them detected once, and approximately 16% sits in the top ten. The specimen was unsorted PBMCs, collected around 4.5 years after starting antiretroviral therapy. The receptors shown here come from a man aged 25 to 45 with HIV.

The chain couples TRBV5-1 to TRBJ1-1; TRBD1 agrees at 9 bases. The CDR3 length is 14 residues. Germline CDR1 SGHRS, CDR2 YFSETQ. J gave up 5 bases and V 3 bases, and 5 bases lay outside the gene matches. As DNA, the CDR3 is TGCGCCAGCAGCTCACAGGGGGCTCAGACTGAAGCTTTCTTT. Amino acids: CASSSQGAQTEAFF.

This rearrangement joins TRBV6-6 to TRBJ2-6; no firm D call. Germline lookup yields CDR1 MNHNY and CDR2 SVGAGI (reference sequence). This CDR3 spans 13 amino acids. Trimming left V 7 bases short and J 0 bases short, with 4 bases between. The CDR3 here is CASTYSGANVLTF. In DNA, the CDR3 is TGTGCCAGCACATACTCTGGGGCCAACGTCCTGACTTTC.

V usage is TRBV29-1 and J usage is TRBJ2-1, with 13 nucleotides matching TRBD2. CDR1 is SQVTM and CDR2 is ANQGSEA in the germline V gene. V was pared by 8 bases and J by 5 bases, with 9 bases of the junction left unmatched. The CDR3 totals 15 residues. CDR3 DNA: TGCAGCTCATGGACTAGCGGGAGAGGCCACAATGAGCAGTTCTTC. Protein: CSSWTSGRGHNEQFF.

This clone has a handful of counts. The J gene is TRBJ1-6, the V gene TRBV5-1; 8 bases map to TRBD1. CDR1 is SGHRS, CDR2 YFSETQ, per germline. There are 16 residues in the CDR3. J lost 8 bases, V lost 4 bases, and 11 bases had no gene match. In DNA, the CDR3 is TGCGCCAGCAGCCCCGAGGGACAGGCCACATATTCACCCCTCCACTTT. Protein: CASSPEGQATYSPLHF.

The CDR3: CASSGQVTNEKLFF. Written as DNA, the CDR3 is TGTGCCAGCTCTGGACAGGTTACGAATGAAAAACTGTTTTTT. The gene calls are TRBV6-1 and TRBJ1-4, with 7 bases matching TRBD1. Per the germline V gene, CDR1 is MNHNS and CDR2 is SASEGT. The CDR3 consists of 14 residues. V shed 8 bases, J shed 5 bases, and the junction held 8 bases outside the gene matches.

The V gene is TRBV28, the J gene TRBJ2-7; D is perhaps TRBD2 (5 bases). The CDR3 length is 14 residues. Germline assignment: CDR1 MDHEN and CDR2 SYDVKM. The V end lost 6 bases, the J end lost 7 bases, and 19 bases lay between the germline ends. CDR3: CASRDLERAGEQYF. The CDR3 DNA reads TGTGCCAGCAGAGATCTCGAGAGGGCCGGGGAGCAGTACTTC.

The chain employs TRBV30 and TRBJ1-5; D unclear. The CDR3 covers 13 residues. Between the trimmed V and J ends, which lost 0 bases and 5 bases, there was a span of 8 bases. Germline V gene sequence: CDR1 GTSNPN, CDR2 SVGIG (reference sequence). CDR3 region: CAWSVLRDQPQHF. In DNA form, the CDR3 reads TGTGCCTGGAGTGTACTGCGAGATCAGCCCCAGCATTTT.

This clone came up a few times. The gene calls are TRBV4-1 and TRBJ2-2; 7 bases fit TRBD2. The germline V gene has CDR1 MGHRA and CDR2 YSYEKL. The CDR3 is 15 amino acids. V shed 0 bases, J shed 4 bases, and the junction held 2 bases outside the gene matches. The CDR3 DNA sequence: TGCGCCAGCAGCCAAGAGCGACTAGCCACCGGGGAGCTGTTTTTT. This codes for CASSQERLATGELFF.

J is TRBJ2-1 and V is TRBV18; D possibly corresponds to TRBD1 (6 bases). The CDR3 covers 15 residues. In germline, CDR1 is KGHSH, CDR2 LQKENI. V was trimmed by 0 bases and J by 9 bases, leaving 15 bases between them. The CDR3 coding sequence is TGTGCCAGCTCACCACCTGAGGCCAGGGGCACTGAGCAGTTCTTC. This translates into CASSPPEARGTEQFF.

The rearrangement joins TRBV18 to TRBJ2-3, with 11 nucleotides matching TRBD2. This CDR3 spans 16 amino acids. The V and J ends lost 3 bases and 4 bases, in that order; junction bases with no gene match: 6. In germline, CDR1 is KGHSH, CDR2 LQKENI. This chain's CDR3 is CASSPRLAGSPDTQYF. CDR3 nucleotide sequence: TGTGCCAGCTCACCTAGACTAGCGGGATCCCCAGATACGCAGTATTTT.

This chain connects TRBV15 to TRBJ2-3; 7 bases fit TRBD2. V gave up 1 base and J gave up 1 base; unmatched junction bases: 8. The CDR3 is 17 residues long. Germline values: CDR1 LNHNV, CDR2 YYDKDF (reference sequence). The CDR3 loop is CATSRVLAGVGTDTQYF. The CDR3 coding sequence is TGTGCCACCAGCAGAGTTCTGGCGGGAGTTGGCACAGATACGCAGTATTTT.

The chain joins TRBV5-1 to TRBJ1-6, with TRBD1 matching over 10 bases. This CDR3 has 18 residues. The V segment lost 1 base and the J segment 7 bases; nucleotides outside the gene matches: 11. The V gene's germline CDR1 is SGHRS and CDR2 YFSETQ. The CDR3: CASSLKGPGQGENSPLHF. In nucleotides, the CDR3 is TGCGCCAGCAGCTTGAAGGGACCAGGACAGGGGGAAAATTCACCCCTCCACTTT. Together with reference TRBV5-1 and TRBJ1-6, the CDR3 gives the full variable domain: KAGVTQTPRYLIKTRGQQVTLSCSPISGHRSVSWYQQTPGQGLQFLFEYFSETQRNKGNFPGRFSGRQFSNSRSEMNVSTLELGDSALYLCASSLKGPGQGENSPLHFGNGTRLTVT.

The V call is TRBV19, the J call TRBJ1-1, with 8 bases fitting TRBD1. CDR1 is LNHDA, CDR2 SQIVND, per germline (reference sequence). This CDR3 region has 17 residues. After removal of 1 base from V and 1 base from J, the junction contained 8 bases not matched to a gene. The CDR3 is CASSIGYRGSRNTEAFF. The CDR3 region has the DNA TGTGCCAGTAGTATAGGGTACAGGGGGTCTAGGAACACTGAAGCTTTCTTT.

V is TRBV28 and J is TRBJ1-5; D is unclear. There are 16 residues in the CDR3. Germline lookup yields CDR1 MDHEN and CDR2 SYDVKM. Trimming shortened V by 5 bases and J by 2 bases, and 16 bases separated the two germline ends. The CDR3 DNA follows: TGTGCCAGCAGTCCACGGGGATGGGAGGGCAATCAGCCCCAGCATTTT. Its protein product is CASSPRGWEGNQPQHF.

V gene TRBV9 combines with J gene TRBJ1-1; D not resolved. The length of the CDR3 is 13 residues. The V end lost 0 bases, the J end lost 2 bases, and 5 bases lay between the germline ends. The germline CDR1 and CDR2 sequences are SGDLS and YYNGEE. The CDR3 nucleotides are TGTGCCAGCAGCGTAGAGGGAAACACTGAAGCTTTCTTT. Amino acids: CASSVEGNTEAFF.

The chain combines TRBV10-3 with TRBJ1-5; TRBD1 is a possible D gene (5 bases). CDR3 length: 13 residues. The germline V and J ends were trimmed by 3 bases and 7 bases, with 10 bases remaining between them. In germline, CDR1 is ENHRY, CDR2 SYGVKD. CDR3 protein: CAISEGVRQPQHF. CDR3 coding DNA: TGTGCCATCAGTGAAGGGGTGCGGCAGCCCCAGCATTTT.

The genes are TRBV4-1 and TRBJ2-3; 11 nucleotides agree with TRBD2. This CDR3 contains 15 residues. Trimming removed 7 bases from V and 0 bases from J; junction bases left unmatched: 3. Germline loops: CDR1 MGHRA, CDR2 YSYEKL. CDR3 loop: CASNPSGRSTDTQYF. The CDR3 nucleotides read TGCGCCAGCAACCCTAGCGGGAGGAGCACAGATACGCAGTATTTT.

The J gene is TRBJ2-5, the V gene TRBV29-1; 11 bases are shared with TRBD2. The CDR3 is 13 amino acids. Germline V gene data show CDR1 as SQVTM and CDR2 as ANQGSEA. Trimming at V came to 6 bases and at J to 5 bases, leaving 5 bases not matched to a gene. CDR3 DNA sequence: TGCAGCGTCTTTAGCGGGAGGGGGGAGACCCAGTACTTC. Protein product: CSVFSGRGETQYF.

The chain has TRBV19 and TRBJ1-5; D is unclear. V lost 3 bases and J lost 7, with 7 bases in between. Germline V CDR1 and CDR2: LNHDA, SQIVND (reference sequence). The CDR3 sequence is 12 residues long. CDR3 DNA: TGTGCCAGTAGTATCCCCCTCCAGCCCCAGCATTTT. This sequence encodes CASSIPLQPQHF. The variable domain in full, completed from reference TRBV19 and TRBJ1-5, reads DGGITQSPKYLFRKEGQNVTLSCEQNLNHDAMYWYRQDPGQGLRLIYYSQIVNDFQKGDIAEGYSVSREKKESFPLTVTSAQKNPTAFYLCASSIPLQPQHFGDGTRLSIL.

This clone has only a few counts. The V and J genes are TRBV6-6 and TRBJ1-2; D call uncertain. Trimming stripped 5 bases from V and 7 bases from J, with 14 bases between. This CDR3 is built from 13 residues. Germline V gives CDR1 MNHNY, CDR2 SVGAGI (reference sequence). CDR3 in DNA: TGTGCCAGCAGTCGTATAGCCCCGGGTGGCTACACCTTC. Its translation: CASSRIAPGGYTF.

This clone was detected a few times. The CDR3 here is CASSLTGQTQYF. The CDR3 DNA sequence: TGTGCCAGCAGTTTGACTGGACAGACCCAGTACTTC. The chain couples TRBV27 to TRBJ2-5, with unresolved D. The CDR3 extends over 12 amino acids. The germline V gene encodes CDR1 MNHEY and CDR2 SMNVEV (reference sequence). V was clipped by 3 bases and J by 6 bases, with 8 bases between them.

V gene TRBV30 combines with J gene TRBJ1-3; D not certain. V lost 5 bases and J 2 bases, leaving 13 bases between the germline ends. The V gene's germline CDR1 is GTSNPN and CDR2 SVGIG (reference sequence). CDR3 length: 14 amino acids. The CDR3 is CAWGPRVAGNTIYF. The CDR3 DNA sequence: TGTGCCTGGGGTCCCCGGGTGGCTGGAAACACCATATATTTT.

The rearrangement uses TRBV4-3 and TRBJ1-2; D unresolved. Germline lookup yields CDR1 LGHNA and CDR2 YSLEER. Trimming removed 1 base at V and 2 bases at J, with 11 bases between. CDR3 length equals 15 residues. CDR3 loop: CASSQAIGENYGYTF. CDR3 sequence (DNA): TGCGCCAGCAGCCAAGCAATCGGGGAGAACTATGGCTACACCTTC.

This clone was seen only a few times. CDR3 nucleotide sequence: TGTGCCAGCAGTGAACAGGGACAACTCTACGAGCAGTACTTC. This sequence encodes CASSEQGQLYEQYF. The chain carries TRBV2 and TRBJ2-7; possibly TRBD1 for D (6 bases). CDR1 is SNHLY and CDR2 is FYNNEI in the germline V gene. The germline V and J ends were trimmed by 2 bases and 3 bases, with 11 bases remaining between them. The CDR3 runs to 14 residues.

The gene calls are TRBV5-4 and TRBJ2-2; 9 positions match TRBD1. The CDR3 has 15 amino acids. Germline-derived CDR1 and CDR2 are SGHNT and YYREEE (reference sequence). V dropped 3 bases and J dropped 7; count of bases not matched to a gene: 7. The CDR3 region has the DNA TGTGCCAGCAGCTCCCGGGACAGGGCTGGCGGGGAGCTGTTTTTT. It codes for CASSSRDRAGGELFF.

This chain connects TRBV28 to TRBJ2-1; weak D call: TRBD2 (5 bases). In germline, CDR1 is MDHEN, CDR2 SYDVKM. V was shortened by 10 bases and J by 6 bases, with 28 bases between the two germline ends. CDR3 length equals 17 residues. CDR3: CATLPRAGNTLTNEQFF. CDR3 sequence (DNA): TGTGCCACCCTCCCACGCGCCGGGAACACCCTAACCAATGAGCAGTTCTTC.

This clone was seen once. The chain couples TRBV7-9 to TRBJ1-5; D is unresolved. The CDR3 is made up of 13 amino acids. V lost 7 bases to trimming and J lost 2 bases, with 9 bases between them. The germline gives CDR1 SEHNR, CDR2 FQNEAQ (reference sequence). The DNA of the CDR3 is TGTGCCAGCACAGCTGGGGGCAATCAGCCCCAGCATTTT. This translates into CASTAGGNQPQHF. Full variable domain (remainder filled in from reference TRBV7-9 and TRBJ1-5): DTGVSQNPRHKITKRGQNVTFRCDPISEHNRLYWYRQTLGQGPEFLTYFQNEAQLEKSRLLSDRFSAERPKGSFSTLEIQRTEQGDSAMYLCASTAGGNQPQHFGDGTRLSIL.

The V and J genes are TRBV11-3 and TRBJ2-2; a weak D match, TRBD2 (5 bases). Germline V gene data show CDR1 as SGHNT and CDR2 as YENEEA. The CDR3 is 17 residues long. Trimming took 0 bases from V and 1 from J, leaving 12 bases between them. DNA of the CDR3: TGTGCCAGCAGCTTAGATCAGAGCGGCATGAACACCGGGGAGCTGTTTTTT. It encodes CASSLDQSGMNTGELFF.

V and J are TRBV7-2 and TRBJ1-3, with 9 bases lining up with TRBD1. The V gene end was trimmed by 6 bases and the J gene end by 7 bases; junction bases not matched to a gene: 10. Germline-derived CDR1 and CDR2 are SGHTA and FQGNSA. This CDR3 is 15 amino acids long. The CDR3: CASRRTGASANTIYF. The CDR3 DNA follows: TGTGCCAGCAGACGGACAGGGGCGTCAGCGAACACCATATATTTT.

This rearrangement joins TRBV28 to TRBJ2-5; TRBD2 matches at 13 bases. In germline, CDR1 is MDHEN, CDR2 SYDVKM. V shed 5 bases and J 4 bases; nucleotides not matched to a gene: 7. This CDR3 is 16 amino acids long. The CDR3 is CASSLRTSGSLETQYF. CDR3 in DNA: TGTGCCAGCAGTCTCAGGACTAGCGGGAGTTTAGAGACCCAGTACTTC.